The 27 T cell receptor beta chains presented below share a single source sample, sequenced in a study of blood T cell repertoires in COVID-19. Sequencing was performed with immunoSEQ multiplex PCR; in TCRdb, only in-frame clones are kept and a portion is missing. The data show around 250,000 clones, about 91% seen once. Material for sequencing was PBMCs or T cells enriched from blood (not recorded which). The receptors originated from a woman aged 40 to 55 with acute COVID-19.

Only one count was recorded for this clone. The rearrangement joins TRBV7-9 to TRBJ2-1; TRBD1 aligns across 11 bases. Trimming took 5 bases from V and 0 from J; bases not matched to a gene: 3. CDR3 size: 16 residues. Germline CDR1 SEHNR, CDR2 FQNEAQ (reference sequence). The CDR3 DNA is TGTGCCAGCAGCGGGGACAGGGGGTTCTCCTACAATGAGCAGTTCTTC. This encodes CASSGDRGFSYNEQFF.

The chain joins TRBV16 to TRBJ2-4; TRBD2 is a possible D gene (5 bases). CDR3 length: 13 residues. The germline CDR1 and CDR2 sequences are KGHSY and FQNENV. The ends were cut back, 4 bases at V and 7 bases at J, with 11 bases in the middle. The CDR3 nucleotides read TGTGCCAGCAGCCTCAGTACGGGGAACATTCAGTACTTC. Its protein is CASSLSTGNIQYF.

This chain links TRBV27 with TRBJ2-7; 7 bases match TRBD1. The CDR3 runs to 14 residues. Germline trimming cut 1 base from V and 9 bases from J; bases unmatched to any gene: 9. In germline, CDR1 is MNHEY, CDR2 SMNVEV (reference sequence). The CDR3 loop is CASSLFGQALGQYF. For the CDR3, the DNA is TGTGCCAGCAGTTTATTCGGACAGGCATTGGGGCAGTACTTC.

This clone was detected only once. The rearrangement joins TRBV28 to TRBJ2-7; possible D gene TRBD2, 6 bases. This CDR3 contains 14 residues. The germline CDR1 and CDR2 sequences are MDHEN and SYDVKM. The ends were cut back, 0 bases at V and 2 bases at J, with 8 bases in the middle. The CDR3 DNA is TGTGCCAGCAGTTTATGGGGCGGGACCTACGAGCAGTACTTC. Translating it yields CASSLWGGTYEQYF.

The gene calls are TRBV15 and TRBJ2-5; 7 nucleotides match TRBD2. The V and J ends lost 0 bases and 5 bases, in that order; junction bases with no gene match: 9. Per the germline V gene, CDR1 is LNHNV and CDR2 is YYDKDF (reference sequence). The CDR3 runs 16 residues. DNA for the CDR3: TGTGCCACCAGCAGAGATGGCCTAGCGGAGGGGGAGACCCAGTACTTC. It specifies CATSRDGLAEGETQYF.

The genes are TRBV4-2 and TRBJ2-1; possibly TRBD1 for D (6 bases). The germline gives CDR1 LGHNA, CDR2 YNFKEQ. This CDR3 has 17 amino acids. V was pared by 4 bases and J by 0 bases, with 16 bases between. CDR3 in DNA: TGTGCCAGCAGCCCAAGAAGAGGACAGAGCTCCTACAATGAGCAGTTCTTC. This translates into CASSPRRGQSSYNEQFF.

This sequence joins TRBV6-5 and TRBJ2-7; D unresolved. The CDR3 extends over 12 amino acids. CDR1 is MNHEY, CDR2 SVGAGI, per germline. The V gene lost 8 bases and the J gene lost 6 bases, with 14 bases spanning the gap. Here the CDR3 DNA reads TGTGCCAGCGCCCCTCCACCCAGCGAGCAGTACTTC. The encoded protein is CASAPPPSEQYF.

The chain couples TRBV7-9 to TRBJ2-1, with D possibly TRBD2 on 7 matching bases. CDR3 length equals 16 residues. CDR1 is SEHNR and CDR2 is FQNEAQ in the germline V gene (reference sequence). V shed 2 bases and J shed 8 bases, with 19 bases lying between them. The CDR3 DNA sequence: TGTGCCAGCAGCTTACACCGGGGGGCGGGAGCAGATGAGCAGTTCTTC. This gives the protein CASSLHRGAGADEQFF. Full variable domain (remainder filled in from reference TRBV7-9 and TRBJ2-1): DTGVSQNPRHKITKRGQNVTFRCDPISEHNRLYWYRQTLGQGPEFLTYFQNEAQLEKSRLLSDRFSAERPKGSFSTLEIQRTEQGDSAMYLCASSLHRGAGADEQFFGPGTRLTVL.

This clone was seen a single time. The V gene is TRBV9, the J gene TRBJ2-1; 10 bases agree with TRBD1. Losses at the gene ends were 4 bases for V and 7 bases for J; bases not matched to a gene: 11. The CDR3 length is 16 residues. CDR1 and CDR2 (germline): SGDLS, YYNGEE. DNA of the CDR3: TGTGCCAGCAGCCTCCGGAGGACAGGGGGGAGTAATGAGCAGTTCTTC. Translation: CASSLRRTGGSNEQFF.

The sample holds a few counts of this clone. The chain combines TRBV2 with TRBJ1-1, with 9 bases that match TRBD1. J lost 7 bases, V lost 6 bases, and 3 bases had no gene match. Germline V lookup: CDR1 SNHLY, CDR2 FYNNEI. The CDR3 spans 12 residues. The DNA for the CDR3 is TGTGCCAGCAGGGGACAGGGAATTGAAGCTTTCTTT. Translation gives CASRGQGIEAFF.

The V and J genes are TRBV28 and TRBJ1-5; D call uncertain. CDR1 and CDR2 (germline): MDHEN, SYDVKM. The CDR3 is 15 residues long. V was clipped by 5 bases and J by 4 bases, with 15 bases between them. The CDR3 region has the DNA TGTGCCAGCAGTAGTTCCCAACAGCCAAATCAGCCCCAGCATTTT. Protein product: CASSSSQQPNQPQHF.

A word on this clone: The same CDR3 also results from other DNA sequences found in this sample. The J gene is TRBJ2-1, the V gene TRBV27; TRBD2 agrees at 8 bases. Germline CDR1 MNHEY, CDR2 SMNVEV (reference sequence). The V and J ends lost 5 bases and 0 bases, in that order; junction bases with no gene match: 0. This CDR3 comprises 14 residues. The CDR3 DNA follows: TGTGCCAGCAGTAGCGGGAGCTCCTACAATGAGCAGTTCTTC. This encodes CASSSGSSYNEQFF.

The chain links TRBV2 to TRBJ1-6; 7 positions agree with TRBD1. CDR1 SNHLY and CDR2 FYNNEI come from the germline V gene. V shed 7 bases, J shed 7 bases, and the junction held 7 bases outside the gene matches. The CDR3 totals 14 residues. The CDR3 region has the DNA TGTGCCAGCATGACGGGGACAGAAAATTCACCCCTCCACTTT. This sequence encodes CASMTGTENSPLHF.

The rearrangement uses TRBV4-2 and TRBJ2-1, with TRBD2 matching over 11 bases. The CDR3 runs 16 residues. From germline, CDR1 is LGHNA and CDR2 YNFKEQ. With V trimmed by 0 bases and J by 9 bases, 7 bases remained unmatched. CDR3 sequence (DNA): TGTGCCAGCAGCCAAGAACTAGCGGGAGAAAATGGTGAGCAGTTCTTC. Translated, it gives CASSQELAGENGEQFF.

This clone was seen once. This chain joins TRBV24-1 and TRBJ2-5; weak D call: TRBD1 (6 bases). The ends were cut back, 4 bases at V and 5 bases at J, with 13 bases in the middle. In germline, CDR1 is KGHDR, CDR2 SFDVKD. This CDR3 region has 14 residues. For the CDR3, the DNA is TGTGCCACCAGTGACCCAACAGGGACGGAGACCCAGTACTTC. The encoded protein is CATSDPTGTETQYF.

This chain joins TRBV19 and TRBJ2-7, with TRBD1 matching 9 bases. With V trimmed by 5 bases and J by 3 bases, 5 bases remained unmatched. This CDR3 region has 14 residues. From germline, CDR1 is LNHDA and CDR2 SQIVND (reference sequence). The CDR3 reads CASSGGDRDYEQYF. The CDR3 bases are TGTGCCAGTAGTGGGGGGGACAGGGACTACGAGCAGTACTTC.

V and J are TRBV27 and TRBJ1-5, with TRBD1 matching 9 bases. CDR1 is MNHEY and CDR2 is SMNVEV in the germline V gene (reference sequence). The CDR3 runs to 15 residues. The V segment lost 5 bases and the J segment 3 bases; nucleotides outside the gene matches: 5. CDR3 sequence: CASSVDRGANQPQHF. The DNA of the CDR3 is TGTGCCAGCAGTGTTGACAGGGGGGCCAATCAGCCCCAGCATTTT.

The chain carries TRBV4-3 and TRBJ1-2; TRBD1 agrees at 7 bases. CDR3 size: 17 residues. Germline V CDR1 and CDR2: LGHNA, YSLEER. V dropped 2 bases and J dropped 2; count of bases not matched to a gene: 11. The CDR3 here is CASSQIHQTGNNYGYTF. CDR3 in DNA: TGCGCCAGCAGCCAAATCCACCAGACAGGGAACAACTATGGCTACACCTTC.

The rearrangement links TRBV6-2 or TRBV6-3 to TRBJ2-1; no reliable D call. This CDR3 is built from 12 residues. From germline, CDR1 is MNHEY and CDR2 SVGEGT. V shed 3 bases and J shed 6 bases, with 6 bases lying between them. The CDR3 region is CASSYLINEQFF. As DNA, the CDR3 is TGTGCCAGCAGTTATCTTATCAATGAGCAGTTCTTC.

V usage is TRBV6-5 and J usage is TRBJ2-1; D is perhaps TRBD2 (6 bases). From germline, CDR1 is MNHEY and CDR2 SVGAGI. CDR3 length: 14 residues. V was shortened by 7 bases and J by 10 bases, with 20 bases between the two germline ends. CDR3 DNA: TGTGCCAGCACTATGAACACGTGGGGGGAAGAGCAGTTCTTC. Its protein is CASTMNTWGEEQFF.

V is TRBV19 and J is TRBJ1-6, with TRBD1 identical over 7 bases. The CDR3 loop spans 16 amino acids. Losses at the gene ends were 5 bases for V and 14 bases for J; bases not matched to a gene: 18. In germline, CDR1 is LNHDA, CDR2 SQIVND (reference sequence). CDR3 protein: CASSFRKDRSGVALHF. Written as DNA, the CDR3 is TGTGCCAGTAGTTTTCGTAAGGACAGGTCCGGGGTGGCCCTCCACTTT.

The chain employs TRBV28 and TRBJ2-1; tentatively, D is TRBD2 (5 bases). The V gene's germline CDR1 is MDHEN and CDR2 SYDVKM. This CDR3 region has 15 residues. The V end was cut by 4 bases, the J end by 4 bases, with 14 bases between. CDR3 sequence (DNA): TGTGCCAGCAGTTCCGTGGGAGTGGGTTACAATGAGCAGTTCTTC. Translated, it gives CASSSVGVGYNEQFF.

This clone was observed a few times. The chain has TRBV2 and TRBJ1-4; 7 bases are shared with TRBD1. Germline V gene lookup returns CDR1 SNHLY and CDR2 FYNNEI. V lost 8 bases, J lost 7 bases, and 13 bases stayed unmatched. The CDR3 is made up of 15 amino acids. The CDR3 nucleotides are TGTGCCAGCCGATCGACAGGGCGATGGAGTGAAAAACTGTTTTTT. Translating it yields CASRSTGRWSEKLFF.

CDR3 coding DNA: TGTGCCAGCAGCTCCGCTTCCCCTCGTTTAGGGGGAGGGTACACCATATATTTT. Protein sequence: CASSSASPRLGGGYTIYF. The V gene is TRBV7-8, the J gene TRBJ1-3, with D tentatively TRBD1 (6 bases). Germline-derived CDR1 and CDR2 are SGHVS and FQNEAQ. Trimming took off 4 bases at V and 8 bases at J, with 27 bases between the two ends. The CDR3 has 18 residues. Variable domain in full (rest from reference TRBV7-8 and TRBJ1-3): GAGVSQSPRYKVAKRGQDVALRCDPISGHVSLFWYQQALGQGPEFLTYFQNEAQLDKSGLPSDRFFAERPEGSVSTLKIQRTQQEDSAVYLCASSSASPRLGGGYTIYFGEGSWLTVV.

The V and J genes are TRBV19 and TRBJ1-1; 9 bases align to TRBD1. CDR1 is LNHDA, CDR2 SQIVND, per germline (reference sequence). V gave up 11 bases and J gave up 3 bases; unmatched junction bases: 13. This CDR3 is built from 15 residues. The CDR3 region has the DNA TGTGCCCTAATTTCACAGGGGGCCGGGTACACTGAAGCTTTCTTT. Amino acids: CALISQGAGYTEAFF.

The chain recombines TRBV29-1 with TRBJ1-2; 7 bases are a match to TRBD1. V shed 4 bases, J shed 7 bases, and the junction held 6 bases outside the gene matches. The CDR3 length is 12 residues. CDR1 is SQVTM and CDR2 is ANQGSEA in the germline V gene. CDR3 protein: CSVATGSTGYTF. The DNA of the CDR3 is TGCAGCGTTGCGACAGGGAGTACTGGCTACACCTTC.

The chain couples TRBV7-8 to TRBJ2-7; 8 positions match TRBD1. Germline CDR1 is SGHVS and CDR2 is FQNEAQ. CDR3 length: 18 amino acids. The ends lost 3 bases at V and 2 bases at J; junction bases unmatched: 15. The CDR3: CASSFWGRGRGPTYEQYV. The CDR3 DNA follows: TGTGCCAGCAGCTTTTGGGGCAGGGGGCGAGGGCCCACCTACGAGCAGTACGTC.